The sequence of this T cell receptor beta chain was determined in a study of vaccination effects on CD4 cells after COVID-19. ViraFEST expansion of antigen-specific CD4+ T cells with viral peptide pools preceded sequencing. Subsequent to a culture period of 10 to 11 days, CD4+ T cells were isolated. Nucleocapsid antibody tests were negative, and the vaccine recipients had no prior SARS-CoV-2 infection. From germline, CDR1 is KGHSH and CDR2 LQKENI. The CDR3 runs 13 residues. Losses at the gene ends were 5 bases for V and 2 bases for J; bases not matched to a gene: 1. This clone was seen a few times. The antigen remains undetermined. The assay was immunoSEQ multiplex PCR, and TCRdb's table has in-frame clones only and misses some. The sample holds about 63,000 clones, roughly 80% seen once.

The material was CD4+ T cells from PBMCs cultured with HCoV-OC43 spike peptides, obtained before COVID-19 vaccination. Subset of the sample: HCoV-OC43 spike overlapping peptide pool stimulation. This receptor was identified in a human donor who received a COVID-19 vaccine. The V gene is TRBV18, the J gene TRBJ1-1, with 8 bases identical to TRBD1. The CDR3 spells CASSTGGNTEAFF. DNA for the CDR3: TGTGCCAGCTCAACAGGGGGTAACACTGAAGCTTTCTTT.